This TCR beta chain derives from a study of blood T cell repertoires in COVID-19. About the research overall: T cells, B-cell-depleted T cells, or PBMCs provided the cDNA or gDNA that served as material.

J was trimmed by 5 bases and V by 4 bases; bases with no gene match: 10. This CDR3 comprises 16 residues. CDR1 and CDR2 from the germline V gene are MDHEN and SYDVKM. This clone was seen just once. Clones were read by immunoSEQ multiplex PCR, and TCRdb kept only the in-frame ones, dropping some. The sample yields about 180,000 clones, 80% to 90% seen once. This sequence originates from a man in his 70s with active or convalescent COVID-19. V is TRBV28 and J is TRBJ2-3; TRBD2 agrees at 9 bases. Material: peripheral blood. The CDR3, as DNA: TGTGCCAGCAGTTATTCTAGCGGGATAGCGGAAGATACGCAGTATTTT. Protein product: CASSYSSGIAEDTQYF.